This T cell receptor beta chain is from a study of CD8+ T cells in alopecia areata. Study as a whole: Patients received oral tofacitinib, 5 to 10 mg twice daily, for moderate-to-severe alopecia areata. Tofacitinib was given for 6 to 18 months, then stopped for 6 months.

Extraction of RNA preceded its reverse transcription into cDNA, which served as the sequencing template. The repertoire was sequenced with immunoSEQ multiplex PCR; TCRdb's copy has only in-frame clones and lacks some. The table includes hundreds of thousands of clones, less than 80% detected once. The investigators collected lesional scalp punch biopsies and peripheral blood from alopecia areata patients. General study findings and limits: Clonality was higher in lesional than normal scalp, especially in alopecia totalis/universalis.

A word on this clone: What it recognizes is unknown.

The V gene's germline CDR1 is SGHNT and CDR2 YYREEE (reference sequence). V was pared by 6 bases and J by 2 bases, with 18 bases between. The CDR3 spans 15 residues. The sample in question was CD4+ T cells sorted from blood, obtained at week 0. This chain joins TRBV5-4 and TRBJ2-7; unclear D gene. The receptor comes from a human donor with alopecia areata. CDR3 nucleotides: TGTGCCAGCACCAATATTGAGAGATTAGCCTACGAGCAGTACTTC. Translated: CASTNIERLAYEQYF.